This entry features one T cell receptor (beta chain) sequence. Its antigen remains unknown. This record comes from a study of cytotoxic CD8 clonotypes in ibrutinib-treated CLL. In the study overall: Responses: some 24 partial, 2 complete; after median around 70 months, around 14 stayed remitted, some 12 progressed.

Germline CDR1 and CDR2: MNHEY and SVGAGI. The length of the CDR3 is 14 residues. After removal of 8 bases from V and 5 bases from J, the junction contained 4 bases not matched to a gene. Libraries were prepared by immunoSEQ multiplex PCR; TCRdb keeps only in-frame clonotypes and omits some of them. The table records over 110,000 clones, approximately 90% of them present only once. Overall study findings and caveats: Public clonotypes showed up rarely, and on treatment they shrank or held steady. Samples were collected at differing times from sustained-remission and progressing patients. While tracking circulating CD8+ T-cell counts, baseline clonality exceeded that of age-matched healthy donors.

V gene TRBV6-5 combines with J gene TRBJ2-2; TRBD2 matches at 11 bases. The sample was PBMCs, taken after 12 months of ibrutinib treatment. This clonotype was sampled from a human donor with chronic lymphocytic leukemia. As DNA, the CDR3 is TGTGCCAGCCGGGTAGCGGGAGGGACCGGGGAGCTGTTTTTT. Translation: CASRVAGGTGELFF.